This TCR beta chain was observed in a study of monozygotic twins with inflammatory bowel disease (dated by TCRdb to about 2019). Notes on the research overall: In total, 30 or so monozygotic twin pairs made up the full study: 19 Danish pairs, all IBD-discordant, plus nine German pairs, of which four were IBD-concordant and five were IBD-discordant. Each individual had, on average, about 151 000 unique TCRalpha sequences and 181 000 unique TCRbeta sequences available for analysis. Within discordant pairs, disease-associated traits were sought mainly by comparing IBD patients with their genetically identical healthy co-twins.

Library prep was done by 5' RACE. For each TCR library, about 4,000 ng of total RNA was used. For each sample, cDNA was synthesized in eight separate reactions using SMARTScribe reverse transcriptase. Unique molecular identifiers containing a 6-nucleotide sample barcode were introduced through template switching during cDNA synthesis. TCRalpha and TCRbeta cDNA was amplified by two nested PCRs of 16 and 9 cycles, with bead purification after each PCR. Before amplification, cDNA was treated with uracil DNA-glycosylase and purified using the QIAquick PCR purification kit. The second PCR added Illumina TruSeq-compatible adapters along with sample-specific barcodes. Library quality and concentration were checked on TapeStation and Qubit, and libraries were pooled at about 5 ng each. Sequencing of pooled libraries was carried out on an Illumina HiSeq2500 single-index Rapid Run using 2 x 100 bp reads and custom sequencing primers. The paper's processing steps were these. UMI-based consensus assembly with MiGEC version 1.2.6 was used to correct PCR and sequencing errors. V(D)J alignment, clonotype assembly and CDR3 extraction were performed with MiXCR version 2.1.1. To normalise gene usage, clonotype sharing and MAIT/NKT TCR abundance, the top 1000, 10 000 and 20 000 clonotypes in each sample were analysed. After downsampling to 27 000 UMIs, diversity was calculated as the inverse Simpson index using the vegan R package. Statistical testing used paired Mann-Whitney U tests on the discordant twin pairs and applied Benjamini-Hochberg correction for multiple testing. After TCRdb reprocessed the reads, each CDR3 protein sequence was kept as one row, without DNA. TCRdb's processing, not the study's, gives the V and J calls here. The sample's table lists a count of approximately 45,000 distinct CDR3 sequences. About 5% of the sample is held by the ten biggest clonotypes.

Paper-wide results and their limitations: IBD patients had lower TCRbeta repertoire diversity, measured by the inverse Simpson index, than their healthy co-twins. No single strong signal or clonotype linked to IBD turned up in the results, so the idea that one exists was not supported. Differing immunosuppressive treatments among patients may have added background noise and inter-individual variability to the repertoires. Different T cell subtypes could not be distinguished in the analysis. No difference in repertoire similarity was observed between concordant and discordant twins, possibly owing to limited statistical power. Compared with healthy twins, IBD patients shared fewer clonotypes with other individuals, and the difference was most pronounced in patients with signs of disease activity.

From each donor, a roughly 2.4 ml peripheral blood sample was collected into PAXgene tubes and kept at -80 degrees C. Total RNA was isolated from whole blood with the PAXgene blood miRNA kit on an automated QIAcube, without T cell sorting. Deep TCRalpha and TCRbeta repertoire profiling with unique molecular barcoding was performed on peripheral blood of monozygotic twin pairs concordant or discordant for inflammatory bowel disease. Smoking habits were recorded for all twin pairs, and individuals were classified as current, former or never smokers. As concerns this clonotype: The antigen it recognizes is unknown.

This receptor was taken from a human donor with ulcerative colitis or Crohn's disease, or a healthy co-twin of an affected twin (not recorded which). The specimen was blood.

CDR3 reads: CASSLSGPAFGEQFF. The chain is made from TRBV27 and TRBJ2-1; absent DNA, TCRdb's TRBD2 call cannot be checked. The CDR3 numbers 15 residues from cysteine through phenylalanine. DNA is not recorded here. The germline V gene (reference sequence) supplies CDR1 MNHEY and CDR2 SMNVEV.